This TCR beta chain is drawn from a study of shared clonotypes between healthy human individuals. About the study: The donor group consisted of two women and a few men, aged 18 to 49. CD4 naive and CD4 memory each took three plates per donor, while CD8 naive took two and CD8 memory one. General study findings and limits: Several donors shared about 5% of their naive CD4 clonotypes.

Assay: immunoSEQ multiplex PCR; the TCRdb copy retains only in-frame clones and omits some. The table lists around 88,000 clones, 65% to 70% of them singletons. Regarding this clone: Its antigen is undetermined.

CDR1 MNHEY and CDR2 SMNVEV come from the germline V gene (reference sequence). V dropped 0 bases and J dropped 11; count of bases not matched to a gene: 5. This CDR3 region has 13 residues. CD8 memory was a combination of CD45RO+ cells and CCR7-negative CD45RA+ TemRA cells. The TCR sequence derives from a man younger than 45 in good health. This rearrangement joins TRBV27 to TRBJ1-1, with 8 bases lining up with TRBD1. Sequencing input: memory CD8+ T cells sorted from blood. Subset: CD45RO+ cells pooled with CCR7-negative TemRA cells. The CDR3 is CASSLSQGARAFF. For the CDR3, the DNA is TGTGCCAGCAGTTTATCGCAGGGGGCGAGGGCTTTCTTT.